This passage covers 19 T cell receptor beta chains from one sample sequenced in a study of T cell responses to AZD1222 COVID-19 vaccine. Using immunoSEQ multiplex PCR, the repertoire was profiled, and TCRdb retains in-frame clones only, with some absent. The table lists about 170,000 clones, around 88% of them singletons. The material sequenced was peripheral blood, taken 28 days after the second AZD1222 dose. The origin of the receptors is an adult who received the AZD1222 COVID-19 vaccine.

CDR3 nucleotides: TGTGCCAGTAGTGCACAGGGGTGGTTTGGTGGAAACACCATATATTTT. This translates into CASSAQGWFGGNTIYF. The chain joins TRBV19 to TRBJ1-3; 7 positions match TRBD1. CDR3 length: 16 residues. CDR1 and CDR2 from the germline V gene are LNHDA and SQIVND (reference sequence). Unmatched junction bases numbered 10, after V lost 5 bases and J lost 3 bases. Using reference TRBV19 and TRBJ1-3 for the parts outside the CDR3, the full variable domain is DGGITQSPKYLFRKEGQNVTLSCEQNLNHDAMYWYRQDPGQGLRLIYYSQIVNDFQKGDIAEGYSVSREKKESFPLTVTSAQKNPTAFYLCASSAQGWFGGNTIYFGEGSWLTVV.

The chain employs TRBV6-2 or TRBV6-3 and TRBJ1-6; D remains ambiguous. CDR1 is MNHEY and CDR2 is SVGEGT in the germline V gene. V was shortened by 5 bases and J by 10 bases, with 15 bases between the two germline ends. CDR3 length equals 14 residues. CDR3 loop: CASSIDRFASPLHF. The CDR3 DNA reads TGTGCCAGCAGTATAGACCGGTTTGCGTCACCCCTCCACTTT.

The chain recombines TRBV28 with TRBJ2-7; 9 bases agree with TRBD2. The CDR3 runs 15 residues. The V segment lost 5 bases and the J segment 6 bases; nucleotides outside the gene matches: 11. Germline V gene data show CDR1 as MDHEN and CDR2 as SYDVKM. The CDR3 loop reads CASSKSGLAAREQYF. The DNA for the CDR3 is TGTGCCAGCAGTAAATCGGGACTAGCCGCACGCGAGCAGTACTTC.

The chain uses TRBV4-1 and TRBJ2-3, with a possible D match to TRBD2 (6 bases). The CDR3 length is 15 residues. Germline V CDR1 and CDR2: MGHRA, YSYEKL. The V end lost 0 bases, the J end lost 2 bases, and 9 bases lay between the germline ends. The CDR3 sequence: CASSQDWTTTDTQYF. In DNA, the CDR3 is TGCGCCAGCAGCCAAGACTGGACTACCACAGATACGCAGTATTTT.

The genes are TRBV5-6 and TRBJ1-2; 7 bases are a match to TRBD1. Unmatched junction bases numbered 8, after V lost 4 bases and J lost 2 bases. This CDR3 has 15 amino acids. Germline CDR1 SGHDT, CDR2 YYEEEE. For the CDR3, the DNA is TGTGCCAGCAGCCTGGGGACAGTAGGAAACTATGGCTACACCTTC. It encodes CASSLGTVGNYGYTF. Looking up the rest from reference TRBV5-6 and TRBJ1-2 gives the full variable domain: DAGVTQSPTHLIKTRGQQVTLRCSPKSGHDTVSWYQQALGQGPQFIFQYYEEEERQRGNFPDRFSGHQFPNYSSELNVNALLLGDSALYLCASSLGTVGNYGYTFGSGTRLTVV.

V gene TRBV29-1 combines with J gene TRBJ1-2; TRBD1 matches 7 bases. CDR3 size: 16 residues. Per germline, CDR1 SQVTM and CDR2 ANQGSEA. V dropped 8 bases and J dropped 7; count of bases not matched to a gene: 22. The CDR3 spells CSITDGGSRGESGYTF. DNA for the CDR3: TGCAGCATCACGGACGGAGGAAGCAGGGGGGAATCTGGCTACACCTTC.

This clone was seen once. The V and J genes are TRBV15 and TRBJ2-5, with 7 bases fitting TRBD1. V lost 4 bases to trimming and J lost 2 bases; unmatched junction nucleotides: 7. The V gene's germline CDR1 is LNHNV and CDR2 YYDKDF (reference sequence). The CDR3 sequence is 15 residues long. The CDR3 loop reads CATSMLGTVQETQYF. The CDR3 DNA follows: TGTGCCACCAGCATGCTTGGGACAGTGCAAGAGACCCAGTACTTC.

This clone was picked up a small number of times. The chain joins TRBV10-3 to TRBJ2-7; D ambiguous. There are 13 residues in the CDR3. The V end was cut by 0 bases, the J end by 6 bases, with 9 bases between. Germline loops: CDR1 ENHRY, CDR2 SYGVKD. CDR3 DNA: TGTGCCATCAGTGAGTCGACTTGGGGCGAGCAGTACTTC. It specifies CAISESTWGEQYF.

The chain employs TRBV12-3 or TRBV12-4 and TRBJ1-5; tentative D call: TRBD1 (6 bases). The CDR3 contains 13 residues. Trimming took off 3 bases at V and 5 bases at J, with 8 bases between the two ends. The CDR3 DNA follows: TGTGCCAGCAGTTTGAGGGGGGATCAGCCCCAGCATTTT. Amino acids: CASSLRGDQPQHF.

The rearrangement uses TRBV4-1 and TRBJ1-5; possibly TRBD1 for D (6 bases). The germline CDR1 and CDR2 sequences are MGHRA and YSYEKL. The V end was cut by 1 base, the J end by 4 bases, with 14 bases between. The CDR3 contains 16 residues. The CDR3 region is CASSQGFTGMNQPQHF. DNA for the CDR3: TGCGCCAGCAGCCAAGGCTTCACAGGGATGAATCAGCCCCAGCATTTT.

V is TRBV4-2 and J is TRBJ2-1; 9 bases agree with TRBD1. The CDR3 extends over 15 amino acids. V lost 3 bases to trimming and J lost 7 bases; unmatched junction nucleotides: 7. Germline CDR1 and CDR2: LGHNA and YNFKEQ. The CDR3 here is CASSQEDRGYNEQFF. The CDR3 coding sequence is TGTGCCAGCAGCCAGGAGGACAGGGGTTATAATGAGCAGTTCTTC.

This sequence joins TRBV6-5 and TRBJ1-2, with unresolved D. The CDR3 is made up of 15 amino acids. The germline V gene has CDR1 MNHEY and CDR2 SVGAGI. Trimming took off 4 bases at V and 4 bases at J, with 16 bases between the two ends. CDR3 region: CASSSATTSIYGYTF. In nucleotides, the CDR3 is TGTGCCAGCAGTTCCGCGACGACAAGCATCTATGGCTACACCTTC.

The chain uses TRBV28 and TRBJ2-1, with 10 bases that match TRBD2. Germline-derived CDR1 and CDR2 are MDHEN and SYDVKM. The CDR3 sequence is 16 residues long. After removal of 7 bases from V and 3 bases from J, the junction contained 9 bases not matched to a gene. CDR3 amino acids: CASTDPSGGFYNEQFF. DNA of the CDR3: TGTGCCAGCACCGACCCTAGCGGGGGATTCTACAATGAGCAGTTCTTC.

About this clone itself: Different DNA sequences within this sample yield the same CDR3. The gene calls are TRBV29-1 and TRBJ1-1, with D unclear. The CDR3 consists of 11 residues. The germline CDR1 and CDR2 sequences are SQVTM and ANQGSEA. The V end lost 5 bases, the J end lost 1 base, and 5 bases lay between the germline ends. The CDR3 DNA sequence: TGCAGCGTTTCTGAGAACACTGAAGCTTTCTTT. Translation: CSVSENTEAFF. The full variable domain, in which reference TRBV29-1 and TRBJ1-1 provide the parts outside the CDR3, is SAVISQKPSRDICQRGTSLTIQCQVDSQVTMMFWYRQQPGQSLTLIATANQGSEATYESGFVIDKFPISRPNLTFSTLTVSNMSPEDSSIYLCSVSENTEAFFGQGTRLTVV.

The J gene is TRBJ2-5, the V gene TRBV2; D gene uncertain. Germline CDR1 is SNHLY and CDR2 is FYNNEI. This CDR3 comprises 14 residues. Trimming left V 2 bases short and J 1 base short, with 8 bases between. CDR3 protein: CASSETSPQETQYF. The DNA for the CDR3 is TGTGCCAGCAGTGAAACTTCCCCCCAAGAGACCCAGTACTTC. Looking up the rest from reference TRBV2 and TRBJ2-5 gives the full variable domain: EPEVTQTPSHQVTQMGQEVILRCVPISNHLYFYWYRQILGQKVEFLVSFYNNEISEKSEIFDDQFSVERPDGSNFTLKIRSTKLEDSAMYFCASSETSPQETQYFGPGTRLLVL.

The chain uses TRBV3-1 (or the pseudogene TRBV3-2) and TRBJ1-1; D unclear. Between the trimmed V and J ends, which lost 3 bases and 0 bases, there was a span of 11 bases. Germline V gene lookup returns CDR1 LGHDT and CDR2 YNNKEL (reference sequence). CDR3 length equals 15 residues. As DNA, the CDR3 is TGTGCCAGCAGCCAGCAGATAGCATTGAACACTGAAGCTTTCTTT. It specifies CASSQQIALNTEAFF.

This chain links TRBV15 with TRBJ1-2, with a weak D call TRBD1 (5 bases). Per germline, CDR1 LNHNV and CDR2 YYDKDF (reference sequence). With 1 base removed from V and 3 bases from J, the gap between germline ends came to 9 bases. The CDR3 runs 14 residues. The CDR3 loop reads CATSRGGTDYGYTF. In nucleotides, the CDR3 is TGTGCCACCAGCAGAGGTGGGACGGACTATGGCTACACCTTC.

The V gene is TRBV5-1, the J gene TRBJ1-2, with D maybe TRBD1 (5 bases). Germline assignment: CDR1 SGHRS and CDR2 YFSETQ. Trimming removed 2 bases from V and 6 bases from J, with 8 bases in between. The CDR3 loop spans 12 amino acids. CDR3 loop: CASSFQGDGYTF. In DNA form, the CDR3 reads TGCGCCAGCAGCTTCCAGGGTGATGGCTACACCTTC.

The chain combines TRBV27 with TRBJ2-1, with no clear D. With 5 bases removed from V and 9 bases from J, the gap between germline ends came to 11 bases. The CDR3 covers 12 residues. Germline V CDR1 and CDR2: MNHEY, SMNVEV (reference sequence). The CDR3 sequence: CASSRFDGEQFF. The CDR3 region has the DNA TGTGCCAGCAGTAGATTCGACGGTGAGCAGTTCTTC.